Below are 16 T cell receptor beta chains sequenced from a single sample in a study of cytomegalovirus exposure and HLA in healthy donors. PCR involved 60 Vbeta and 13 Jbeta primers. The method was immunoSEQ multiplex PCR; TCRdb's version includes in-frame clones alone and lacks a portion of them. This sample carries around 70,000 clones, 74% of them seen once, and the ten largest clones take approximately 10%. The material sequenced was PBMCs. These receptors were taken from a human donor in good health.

The CDR3 loop reads CASSRLAVANTGELFF. For the CDR3, the DNA is TGCGCCAGCAGTAGACTGGCCGTAGCGAACACCGGGGAGCTGTTTTTT. This sequence joins TRBV10-2 and TRBJ2-2; D ambiguous. The CDR3 extends over 16 amino acids. Deletions cut 5 bases from V and 0 bases from J, with 13 bases between. CDR1 and CDR2 from the germline V gene are WSHSY and SAAADI.

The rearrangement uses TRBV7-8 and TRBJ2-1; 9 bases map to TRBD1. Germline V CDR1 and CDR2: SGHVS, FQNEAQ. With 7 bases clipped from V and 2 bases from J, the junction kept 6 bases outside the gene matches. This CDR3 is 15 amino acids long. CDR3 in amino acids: CASITGTGTYNEQFF. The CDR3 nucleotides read TGTGCCAGCATCACCGGGACAGGGACCTACAATGAGCAGTTCTTC. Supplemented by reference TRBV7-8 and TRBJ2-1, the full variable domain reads GAGVSQSPRYKVAKRGQDVALRCDPISGHVSLFWYQQALGQGPEFLTYFQNEAQLDKSGLPSDRFFAERPEGSVSTLKIQRTQQEDSAVYLCASITGTGTYNEQFFGPGTRLTVL.

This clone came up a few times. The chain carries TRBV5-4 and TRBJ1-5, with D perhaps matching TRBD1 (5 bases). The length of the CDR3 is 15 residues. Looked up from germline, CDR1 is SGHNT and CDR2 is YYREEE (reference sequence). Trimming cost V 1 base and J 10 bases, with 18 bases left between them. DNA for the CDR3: TGTGCCAGCAGCTTGATCTGGCAGGGCGGGGACCCCCAGCATTTT. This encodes CASSLIWQGGDPQHF.

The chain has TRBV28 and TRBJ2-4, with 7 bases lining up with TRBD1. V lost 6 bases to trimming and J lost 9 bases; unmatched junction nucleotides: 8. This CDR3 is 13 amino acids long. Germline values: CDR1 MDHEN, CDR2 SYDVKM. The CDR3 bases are TGTGCCAGCAGCTCGACAGGGTACACCATTCAGTACTTC. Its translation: CASSSTGYTIQYF.

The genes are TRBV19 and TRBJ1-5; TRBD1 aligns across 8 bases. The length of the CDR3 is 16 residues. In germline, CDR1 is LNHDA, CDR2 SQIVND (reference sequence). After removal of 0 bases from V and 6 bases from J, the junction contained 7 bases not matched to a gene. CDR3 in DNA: TGTGCCAGTAGTATAGAGGGCAGGGGGCGTGCTCAGCCCCAGCATTTT. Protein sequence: CASSIEGRGRAQPQHF.

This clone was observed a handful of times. The CDR3 nucleotides read TGTGCCAGCTCACCGGCCTGGCAGTACAATGAGCAGTTCTTC. This sequence encodes CASSPAWQYNEQFF. The chain carries TRBV18 and TRBJ2-1; D gene ambiguous. Germline CDR1 reads KGHSH; CDR2 reads LQKENI. Trimming cost V 3 bases and J 4 bases, with 10 bases left between them. The CDR3 runs to 14 residues.

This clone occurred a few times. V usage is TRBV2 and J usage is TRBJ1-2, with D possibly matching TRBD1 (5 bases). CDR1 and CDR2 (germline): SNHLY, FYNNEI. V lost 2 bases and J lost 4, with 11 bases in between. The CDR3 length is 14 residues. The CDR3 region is CASSEMEQVYGYTF. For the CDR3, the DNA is TGTGCCAGCAGTGAAATGGAACAGGTCTATGGCTACACCTTC.

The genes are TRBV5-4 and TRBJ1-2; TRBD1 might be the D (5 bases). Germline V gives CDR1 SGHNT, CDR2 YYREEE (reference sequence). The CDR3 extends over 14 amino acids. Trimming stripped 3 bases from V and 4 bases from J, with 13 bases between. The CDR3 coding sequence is TGTGCCAGCAGCTCAGGGTGGAAGGGCTATGGCTACACCTTC. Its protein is CASSSGWKGYGYTF.

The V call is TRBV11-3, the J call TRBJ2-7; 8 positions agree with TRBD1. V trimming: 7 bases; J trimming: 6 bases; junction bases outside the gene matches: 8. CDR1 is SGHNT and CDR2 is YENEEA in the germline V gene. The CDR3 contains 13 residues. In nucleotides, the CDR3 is TGTGCCAGCACCCGACAGGGGTTCGGCGAGCAGTACTTC. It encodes CASTRQGFGEQYF.

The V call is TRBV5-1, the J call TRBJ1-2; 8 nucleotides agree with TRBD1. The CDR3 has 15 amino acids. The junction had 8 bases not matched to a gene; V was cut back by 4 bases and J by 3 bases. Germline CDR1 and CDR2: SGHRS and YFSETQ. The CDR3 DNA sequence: TGCGCCAGCAGCACTGACAGGGGCCACGACTATGGCTACACCTTC. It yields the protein CASSTDRGHDYGYTF. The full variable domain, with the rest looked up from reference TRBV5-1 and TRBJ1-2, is KAGVTQTPRYLIKTRGQQVTLSCSPISGHRSVSWYQQTPGQGLQFLFEYFSETQRNKGNFPGRFSGRQFSNSRSEMNVSTLELGDSALYLCASSTDRGHDYGYTFGSGTRLTVV.

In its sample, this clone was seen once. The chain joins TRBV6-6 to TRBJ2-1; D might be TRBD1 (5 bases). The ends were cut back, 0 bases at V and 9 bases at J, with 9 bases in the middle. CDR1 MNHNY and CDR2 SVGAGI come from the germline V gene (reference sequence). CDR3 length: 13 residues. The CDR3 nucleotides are TGTGCCAGCAGTTACTCGCAGGGTTCTGAGCAGTTCTTC. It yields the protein CASSYSQGSEQFF.

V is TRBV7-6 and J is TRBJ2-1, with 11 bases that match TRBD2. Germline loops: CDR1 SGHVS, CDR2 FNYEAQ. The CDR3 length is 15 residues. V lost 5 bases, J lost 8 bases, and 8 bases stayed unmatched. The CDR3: CASSQLAGVVDEQFF. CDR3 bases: TGTGCCAGCAGCCAACTAGCGGGAGTCGTCGATGAGCAGTTCTTC.

The CDR3 bases are TGTGCCAGCATGAACGGGGGAGATGAGCAGTTCTTC. Translated, it gives CASMNGGDEQFF. The chain couples TRBV7-9 to TRBJ2-1, with D possibly matching TRBD2 (6 bases). The CDR3 has 12 amino acids. Between the trimmed V and J ends, which lost 7 bases and 8 bases, there was a span of 12 bases. Germline V CDR1 and CDR2: SEHNR, FQNEAQ (reference sequence).

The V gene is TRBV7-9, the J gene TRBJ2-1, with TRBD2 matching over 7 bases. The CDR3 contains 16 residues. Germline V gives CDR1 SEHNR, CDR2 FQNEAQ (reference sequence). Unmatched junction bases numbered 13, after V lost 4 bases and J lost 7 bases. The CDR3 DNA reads TGTGCCAGCAGCTCATTACTTAGCGGGTTGGGGAATGAGCAGTTCTTC. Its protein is CASSSLLSGLGNEQFF.

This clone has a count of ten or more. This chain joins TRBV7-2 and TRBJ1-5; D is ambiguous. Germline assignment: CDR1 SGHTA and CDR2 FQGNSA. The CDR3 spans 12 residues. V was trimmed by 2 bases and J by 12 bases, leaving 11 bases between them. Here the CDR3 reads CASSLMPGYQHF. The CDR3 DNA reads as TGTGCCAGCAGCTTAATGCCCGGGTACCAGCATTTT.

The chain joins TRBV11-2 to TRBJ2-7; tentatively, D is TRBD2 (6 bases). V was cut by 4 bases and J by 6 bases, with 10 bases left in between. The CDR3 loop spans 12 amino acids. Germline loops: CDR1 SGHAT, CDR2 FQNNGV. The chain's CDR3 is CASSSRLGEQYF. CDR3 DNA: TGTGCCAGCAGCTCACGACTAGGCGAGCAGTACTTC.